Given below is one TCR beta chain in context. The data stem from a study of blood T cell repertoires in COVID-19. Using immunoSEQ multiplex PCR, the repertoire was profiled, and TCRdb retains in-frame clones only, with some absent. This table has 50,000 to 65,000 clones, more than 80% appearing once. Germline assignment: CDR1 MDHEN and CDR2 SYDVKM. Trimming removed 2 bases from V and 7 bases from J, with 12 bases in between. This CDR3 has 14 residues. The source is a woman between 55 and 75 years old with acute or convalescent COVID-19. This chain uses TRBV28 with TRBJ2-1; a possible D gene is TRBD2 (5 bases). Sequenced sample: peripheral blood. The CDR3 nucleotides are TGTGCCAGCAGTTTAGGCTTCCCGGGGAATGAGCAGTTCTTC. As protein: CASSLGFPGNEQFF.